The present T cell receptor (beta chain) was sequenced within a study of shared clonotypes between healthy human individuals. On the study more broadly: Every donor yielded three CD4 naive, three CD4 memory, two CD8 naive and one CD8 memory plate.

There are 14 residues in the CDR3. Germline V gene lookup returns CDR1 MNHEY and CDR2 SMNVEV (reference sequence). V shed 5 bases, J shed 4 bases, and the junction held 6 bases outside the gene matches. Donors, without exception, were Caucasian adults residing in Nashville, Tennessee. With respect to this clone: The antigen remains undetermined. A much more abundant neighbour one base away suggests this may be a read error. Other DNA sequences within the sample encode an identical CDR3.

General observations from the study: Between several donors, naive CD4 clonotypes were shared at a level of about 5%.

Using immunoSEQ multiplex PCR, the repertoire was profiled, and TCRdb retains in-frame clones only, with some absent. Of about 120,000 clones listed, 68% are singletons. This sequence was found in a woman aged 30 to 39 in good health. Sequencing was performed on memory CD8+ T cells sorted from blood. The subset: CD45RO+ cells pooled with CCR7-negative TemRA cells. V is TRBV27 and J is TRBJ2-5; 8 bases map to TRBD2. CDR3 loop: CASSPGTRGETQYF. The CDR3 DNA follows: TGTGCCAGCAGTCCAGGGACTAGGGGAGAGACCCAGTACTTC.